This TCR beta chain appears in the sequencing data of a study of cytomegalovirus exposure and HLA in healthy donors. 60 Vbeta and 13 Jbeta primers were used in PCR. Libraries were prepared by immunoSEQ multiplex PCR; TCRdb keeps only in-frame clonotypes and omits some of them. Of around 180,000 clones listed, almost 85% are singletons. This CDR3 is 19 amino acids long. The V segment lost 2 bases and the J segment 1 base; nucleotides outside the gene matches: 15. CDR1 and CDR2 from the germline V gene are SGDLS and YYNGEE. Findings and caveats of the study: Previously analyzed data showed that most TCR beta V segments were productive at a frequency of about 87% or about 30%.

This clone has just a few counts. Antigen specificity is unknown. Material for sequencing was PBMCs. The clonotype originates from a woman aged 50 to 60 in good health and CMV-seronegative. The chain carries TRBV9 and TRBJ2-3, with 8 bases identical to TRBD1. The CDR3 region has the DNA TGTGCCAGCAGCGTCCTCCCGAGGACAGGGTCAATTGGCACAGATACGCAGTATTTT. This translates into CASSVLPRTGSIGTDTQYF.